This TCR beta chain originates from a study of cytomegalovirus exposure and HLA in healthy donors. Study-wide results and limits: There were 150 to 200 TCR beta chains listed as cytomegalovirus-associated. Sequence variants that were highly shared formed a cluster that was likely a sequencing artifact.

Primers for the PCR totalled 60 Vbeta and 13 Jbeta. Using immunoSEQ multiplex PCR, the repertoire was profiled, and TCRdb retains in-frame clones only, with some absent. The table records about 160,000 clones, approximately 80% of them present only once. This clone turned up a few times. Its antigen is not identified. The CDR3 is 14 amino acids. CDR1 is MNHNY, CDR2 SVGAGI, per germline (reference sequence). The junction had 5 bases not matched to a gene; V was cut back by 2 bases and J by 5 bases. Sequencing input: PBMCs. The TCR sequence derives from a male donor in good health and CMV-seronegative. V and J are TRBV6-6 and TRBJ1-1; 7 bases align to TRBD1. CDR3 loop: CASSYDRAETEAFF. In DNA, the CDR3 is TGTGCCAGCAGTTACGACAGGGCTGAGACTGAAGCTTTCTTT.